The present TCR beta chain was sequenced within a study of blood T cells in healthy people across ages. Turning to the study itself: With template switching, about one barcoded beta molecule was captured per two T cells. Overall study findings and caveats: Per million T cells, TCR beta diversity dropped about linearly as age rose. Percentage of naive T cells showed a strong correlation with TCR beta diversity.

The germline gives CDR1 SGDLS, CDR2 YYNGEE. V lost 6 bases to trimming and J lost 1 base, with 17 bases between them. CDR3 size: 15 residues. A sample-barcoded 5' primer and a J-beta primer mix were used in a second PCR of about 6 to 12 cycles. MiXCR, applied by TCRdb to the 5' RACE reads, yields one record per CDR3 protein. The table records 1.4 million or so distinct CDR3 sequences, about 42% of them present only once. There were at least 6 micrograms of total RNA extracted from every sample. This clonotype was picked up a small number of times. Antigen unknown. This clonotype was obtained from a woman aged 18-29 years in good health. The chain uses TRBV9 and TRBJ2-7; D not resolved. Material for sequencing was blood. The CDR3 loop is CASTDASIGSYEQYF. The CDR3 DNA reads TGTGCCAGCACCGACGCGTCAATCGGTTCCTACGAGCAGTACTTC.